Sequencing of this TCR beta chain was carried out in a study of Ad26.COV2.S vaccination and SARS-CoV-2 variants. Generated by immunoSEQ multiplex PCR, the TCRdb table keeps only in-frame clones and is missing some. Of about 400,000 clones in the sample, about nine tenths were seen once. The germline gives CDR1 DFQATT, CDR2 SNEGSKA (reference sequence). Unmatched junction bases numbered 8, after V lost 3 bases and J lost 4 bases. This CDR3 has 14 residues. Stated treatment: 19 received Ad26.COV2.S at low or high dose, single or two shots; about 5 received placebo; per-sample allocation not given. Each sample was drawn 63 days after the first injection (of vaccine or placebo).

The chain is built from TRBV20-1 and TRBJ1-1, with 7 bases lining up with TRBD1. The specimen was peripheral blood, collected in a trial of Ad26.COV2.S vaccine versus placebo. The TCR comes from a person between 18 and 65 years old who received the Ad26.COV2.S COVID-19 vaccine or a placebo. This CDR3 is CSASDREVGTEAFF. DNA of the CDR3: TGCAGTGCTAGTGACAGGGAAGTAGGCACTGAAGCTTTCTTT.